The rows below give T cell receptor beta chains drawn from one sample of a study of T cell repertoires in cytomegalovirus infection. Via MiXCR, TCRdb re-called the reads, giving one row per CDR3 protein. The sample yields roughly 990,000 distinct CDR3 sequences, roughly 31% seen once. The antigens for these receptors are not known. Sequencing was performed on cultured CD8+ T cells from PBMCs, taken from culture after CMV antigen stimulation. The receptor set was obtained from a human donor in good health (CMV status not recorded). Some clones in this sample may be carry-over from other donors' samples. Each CDR3 is given with its conserved first and last residue. The order of the fields is J gene, D gene, V gene, clone size, CDR3 DNA, CDR3 protein. D genes are given only for firm matches. Expanded clones are given a class, and other clones once, few, many or no size at all.

>TRBJ2-1|TRBD2|TRBV10-3|NA
TGTGCCATCAGTGAGTTTACTAGCGGGGGGGCGAATGAGGAGTTCTTC
CAISEFTSGGANEEFF
>TRBJ1-2|TRBD1|TRBV6-6|NA
TGTGCCAGCAGTGGACAGGGGAATAACTATGGCTACACCTTC
CASSGQGNNYGYTF
>TRBJ2-1|NA|TRBV6-6|NA
TGTGCCAGCAGTTACGCGTGGGGGAGCTCCTACAATGAGCAGTTCTTC
CASSYAWGSSYNEQFF
>TRBJ2-1|TRBD2|TRBV7-6|NA
TGTGCCAGCAGTCTCGGGACTAGCGGGGGTCCTGAGCAGTTCTTC
CASSLGTSGGPEQFF
>TRBJ2-3|TRBD2|TRBV20-1|NA
TGCAGTGCTAGAGATCCAGGTAGCGGGCTTAGCACAGATACGCAGTATTTT
CSARDPGSGLSTDTQYF
>TRBJ2-1|TRBD2|TRBV7-4|NA
TGTGCCAACAGCTCGGGACTAGCGGGGGGGGACTCCTACAATGAGCAGTTCTTC
CANSSGLAGGDSYNEQFF
>TRBJ2-1|NA|TRBV6-5|NA
TGTGCCAGCAGTTACCCATCGGCTAGCTTCGATGAGCAGTTCTTC
CASSYPSASFDEQFF
>TRBJ1-1|NA|TRBV7-6|many
TGTGCCAGCAGCTTAAGGCCGATGAACACTGAAGCTTTCTTT
CASSLRPMNTEAFF
>TRBJ2-1|NA|TRBV11-2|few
TGTGCCAGCAGCGATGGCGGGCATGAGCAGTTCTTC
CASSDGGHEQFF
>TRBJ1-1|NA|TRBV7-8|many
TGTGCCAGCAGCTTAGCTCTCCCCGAAGCTTTCTTT
CASSLALPEAFF
>TRBJ1-2|NA|TRBV28|many
TGTGCCAGCAGTGATCGGGGGGGACATAACTATGGCTACACCTTC
CASSDRGGHNYGYTF
>TRBJ1-2|NA|TRBV6-5|NA
TGTGCCAGCAGACCTCCGGGACACGGAGACTATGGCTACACCTTC
CASRPPGHGDYGYTF
>TRBJ2-1|TRBD2|TRBV28|NA
TGTGCCAGCAGTGAGCGGGGGGGGTCTGAAAATGAGCAGTTCTTC
CASSERGGSENEQFF
>TRBJ1-3|NA|TRBV6-5|NA
TGTGCCACTCGGACCGGGGACACCATATATTTT
CATRTGDTIYF
>TRBJ2-7|NA|TRBV5-6|NA
TGTGCCAGCAGCGGGGGGACAGAAAATCCCTACGAGCAGTACTTC
CASSGGTENPYEQYF
>TRBJ2-3|TRBD2|TRBV5-6|many
TGTGCCAGCAGCACGGGACTAGCGGGGGAACATCCCACAGATACGCAGTATTTT
CASSTGLAGEHPTDTQYF
>TRBJ1-5|TRBD1|TRBV28|NA
TGTGCCAGCAGACCCTGGGCACGACAGGGGCCCCAGCATTTT
CASRPWARQGPQHF
>TRBJ1-5|NA|TRBV27|NA
TGTGCCAGCAGTTTGGGTAGAAATCAGACCCAGCATTTT
CASSLGRNQTQHF
>TRBJ2-5|TRBD2|TRBV9|few
TGTGCCAGCAGCACCCGGACTAGTAGCCGCCTGGAGACCCAGTACTTC
CASSTRTSSRLETQYF
>TRBJ2-1|NA|TRBV6-2/TRBV6-3|few
TGTGCCACATGTTGGTTAAGCTCCTACAATGAGCAGTTCTTC
CATCWLSSYNEQFF
>TRBJ1-3|NA|TRBV10-3|NA
TGTGCCATCAGTGGCCAGGGGACAAACTCTGGAACCACCATATATTTT
CAISGQGTNSGTTIYF
>TRBJ2-1|NA|TRBV4-1|NA
TGCGCCAGCAGCCAAGAAACAGCTTCTAGCTCCTACAATGAGCAGTTCTTC
CASSQETASSSYNEQFF